These 22 T cell receptor beta chains share one sample of origin, sequenced in a study of blood T cell repertoires in COVID-19. The assay was immunoSEQ multiplex PCR, and TCRdb's table has in-frame clones only and misses some. Found here are 320,000 or so clones, 85% of them singletons; the top ten hold under 2%. Sequencing input: PBMCs or T cells enriched from blood (not recorded which). These receptors came from a woman in her twenties or thirties who had been exposed to COVID-19.

The V gene is TRBV6-4, the J gene TRBJ1-5, with D tentatively TRBD1 (6 bases). V was pared by 6 bases and J by 6 bases, with 12 bases between. The CDR3 length is 13 residues. CDR1 MRHNA and CDR2 SNTAGT come from the germline V gene. The CDR3 region has the DNA TGTGCCAGCAGCCCAGGGGAGGGTCAGCCCCAGCATTTT. It codes for CASSPGEGQPQHF.

The CDR3 nucleotides read TGCAGTGCTAGTATGGCGGTTCGGAACACTGAAGCTTTCTTT. Translation: CSASMAVRNTEAFF. The rearrangement uses TRBV20-1 and TRBJ1-1; D is uncertain. V lost 3 bases and J 1 base, leaving 12 bases between the germline ends. The germline gives CDR1 DFQATT, CDR2 SNEGSKA (reference sequence). There are 14 residues in the CDR3.

This sequence joins TRBV9 and TRBJ2-3; 13 nucleotides line up with TRBD2. After removal of 3 bases from V and 2 bases from J, the junction contained 3 bases not matched to a gene. CDR3 size: 16 residues. Germline V gene lookup returns CDR1 SGDLS and CDR2 YYNGEE. The CDR3 here is CASSDTSGGDTDTQYF. CDR3 DNA: TGTGCCAGCAGCGACACTAGCGGGGGGGACACAGATACGCAGTATTTT.

This clone showed up just a few times. The chain recombines TRBV4-2 with TRBJ2-3; 9 nucleotides agree with TRBD1. In germline, CDR1 is LGHNA, CDR2 YNFKEQ. With 0 bases clipped from V and 5 bases from J, the junction kept 3 bases outside the gene matches. The CDR3 spans 15 residues. The CDR3 reads CASSQEGQGVDTQYF. CDR3 DNA: TGTGCCAGCAGCCAAGAGGGACAGGGCGTAGATACGCAGTATTTT.

The chain has TRBV7-9 and TRBJ2-1; 8 bases align to TRBD2. V lost 5 bases, J lost 3 bases, and 12 bases stayed unmatched. The CDR3 spans 17 residues. Looked up from germline, CDR1 is SEHNR and CDR2 is FQNEAQ (reference sequence). CDR3 nucleotide sequence: TGTGCCAGCAGCCCCTCCTTGAGCGGGGGTGACTACAATGAGCAGTTCTTC. Protein product: CASSPSLSGGDYNEQFF.

This clone was counted a single time. This chain uses TRBV7-4 with TRBJ2-7; 11 nucleotides match TRBD1. Looked up from germline, CDR1 is SGHVT and CDR2 is SQSDAQ. V gave up 4 bases and J gave up 2 bases; unmatched junction bases: 7. CDR3 length: 16 amino acids. The chain's CDR3 is CASSSRTGGLTYEQYF. CDR3 in DNA: TGTGCCAGCAGCTCCCGGACAGGGGGCTTGACCTACGAGCAGTACTTC. Variable domain in full (rest from reference TRBV7-4 and TRBJ2-7): GAGVSQSPRYKVAKRGRDVALRCDSISGHVTLYWYRQTLGQGSEVLTYSQSDAQRDKSGRPSGRFSAERPERSVSTLKIQRTEQGDSAVYLCASSSRTGGLTYEQYFGPGTRLTVT.

CDR3: CASSEYDRGRQETQYF. CDR3 DNA: TGTGCCAGCAGTGAATACGACAGGGGTAGGCAAGAGACCCAGTACTTC. This sequence joins TRBV25-1 and TRBJ2-5; 8 bases fit TRBD1. Per the germline V gene, CDR1 is MGHDK and CDR2 is SYGVNS. The CDR3 consists of 16 residues. Unmatched junction bases numbered 5, after V lost 0 bases and J lost 2 bases.

The chain has TRBV6-5 and TRBJ2-7; D is perhaps TRBD2 (6 bases). The CDR3 covers 11 residues. The V end lost 8 bases, the J end lost 6 bases, and 11 bases lay between the germline ends. Germline V lookup: CDR1 MNHEY, CDR2 SVGAGI. CDR3 sequence: CASQREFEQYF. The DNA of the CDR3 is TGTGCCAGCCAACGGGAGTTCGAGCAGTACTTC.

In this sample, this clone turned up once. V usage is TRBV11-3 and J usage is TRBJ2-1; 8 nucleotides match TRBD1. V dropped 2 bases and J dropped 1; count of bases not matched to a gene: 13. Looked up from germline, CDR1 is SGHNT and CDR2 is YENEEA. The CDR3 runs to 19 residues. The CDR3 is CASSLTGGTGRSSYNEQFF. DNA of the CDR3: TGTGCCAGCAGCTTAACAGGGGGGACCGGGAGATCTTCCTACAATGAGCAGTTCTTC. The complete variable domain, with remaining parts taken from reference TRBV11-3 and TRBJ2-1, reads EAGVVQSPRYKIIEKKQPVAFWCNPISGHNTLYWYLQNLGQGPELLIRYENEEAVDDSQLPKDRFSAERLKGVDSTLKIQPAELGDSAVYLCASSLTGGTGRSSYNEQFFGPGTRLTVL.

The chain couples TRBV5-6 to TRBJ2-1, with D perhaps matching TRBD2 (6 bases). Germline V gene sequence: CDR1 SGHDT, CDR2 YYEEEE. The V gene lost 0 bases and the J gene lost 8 bases, with 18 bases spanning the gap. CDR3 size: 16 residues. The chain's CDR3 is CASSLAVAGLLDEQFF. CDR3 DNA: TGTGCCAGCAGCTTGGCTGTGGCGGGATTGTTGGATGAGCAGTTCTTC.

This clone has a single count. The chain is built from TRBV7-3 and TRBJ2-5; TRBD1 matches 7 bases. The CDR3 is 14 amino acids. Trimming took 5 bases from V and 4 from J; bases not matched to a gene: 7. Germline CDR1 SGHTA, CDR2 FQGTGA. The CDR3 loop reads CASSLTGYGETQYF. The CDR3 DNA sequence: TGTGCCAGCAGCCTGACAGGGTACGGAGAGACCCAGTACTTC.

The rearrangement uses TRBV7-2 and TRBJ1-4; 7 bases are shared with TRBD1. The germline V gene encodes CDR1 SGHTA and CDR2 FQGNSA. This CDR3 contains 15 residues. The ends lost 5 bases at V and 5 bases at J; junction bases unmatched: 8. In DNA form, the CDR3 reads TGTGCCAGCAGCCATCCGGGACAGAGAAATGAAAAACTGTTTTTT. This translates into CASSHPGQRNEKLFF.

This chain joins TRBV19 and TRBJ1-2; D call uncertain. Trimming took 5 bases from V and 4 from J, leaving 14 bases between them. The CDR3 loop spans 14 amino acids. Per the germline V gene, CDR1 is LNHDA and CDR2 is SQIVND (reference sequence). The CDR3 is CASSPLRDLYGYTF. The CDR3 DNA is TGTGCCAGTAGTCCGTTACGGGATCTCTATGGCTACACCTTC.

In this sample, this clone turned up once. The gene calls are TRBV28 and TRBJ1-2; possibly TRBD1 for D (6 bases). V lost 6 bases to trimming and J lost 2 bases, with 13 bases between them. The CDR3 is made up of 14 amino acids. CDR1 MDHEN and CDR2 SYDVKM come from the germline V gene. CDR3 nucleotide sequence: TGTGCCAGCAGCAGGGGCCGCCGCAACTATGGCTACACCTTC. It codes for CASSRGRRNYGYTF.

This chain links TRBV3-1 (or the pseudogene TRBV3-2) with TRBJ1-5; D remains unclear. Trimming shortened V by 0 bases and J by 7 bases, and 10 bases separated the two germline ends. Germline CDR1 is LGHDT and CDR2 is YNNKEL (reference sequence). This CDR3 contains 14 residues. The CDR3, as DNA: TGTGCCAGCAGCCAAGATTCGGGTAAACAGCCCCAGCATTTT. It codes for CASSQDSGKQPQHF.

CDR3 loop: CASSARTGGTDTQYF. As DNA, the CDR3 is TGTGCCAGCAGTGCCCGGACAGGGGGCACAGATACGCAGTATTTT. J is TRBJ2-3 and V is TRBV28, with 9 bases fitting TRBD1. CDR1 MDHEN and CDR2 SYDVKM come from the germline V gene. The CDR3 extends over 15 amino acids. With 5 bases clipped from V and 1 base from J, the junction kept 4 bases outside the gene matches.

The chain combines TRBV5-1 with TRBJ1-2; 7 bases align to TRBD1. Germline trimming cut 2 bases from V and 6 bases from J; bases unmatched to any gene: 4. Germline V gene lookup returns CDR1 SGHRS and CDR2 YFSETQ. There are 13 residues in the CDR3. The CDR3: CASSFTGEDGYTF. The CDR3 DNA reads TGCGCCAGCAGCTTTACAGGGGAGGATGGCTACACCTTC. The whole variable domain, remainder taken from reference TRBV5-1 and TRBJ1-2, is KAGVTQTPRYLIKTRGQQVTLSCSPISGHRSVSWYQQTPGQGLQFLFEYFSETQRNKGNFPGRFSGRQFSNSRSEMNVSTLELGDSALYLCASSFTGEDGYTFGSGTRLTVV.

This CDR3 reads CAWRQGAGSPLHF. In DNA, the CDR3 is TGTGCCTGGAGACAGGGGGCCGGTTCACCCCTCCACTTT. This chain links TRBV30 with TRBJ1-6; 9 nucleotides line up with TRBD1. Germline V gene sequence: CDR1 GTSNPN, CDR2 SVGIG (reference sequence). This CDR3 has 13 amino acids. Trimming removed 3 bases from V and 9 bases from J; junction bases left unmatched: 3.

This chain uses TRBV2 with TRBJ2-7; TRBD2 agrees at 7 bases. CDR3 length: 16 amino acids. Germline V gives CDR1 SNHLY, CDR2 FYNNEI. V lost 7 bases to trimming and J lost 4 bases; unmatched junction nucleotides: 16. The CDR3 sequence is CASKGARLAESYEQYF. The DNA of the CDR3 is TGTGCCAGCAAGGGTGCAAGGCTAGCGGAGTCTTACGAGCAGTACTTC.

This clone was observed a handful of times. The rearrangement uses TRBV5-1 and TRBJ1-1; D is unclear. The V end lost 4 bases, the J end lost 6 bases, and 25 bases lay between the germline ends. Germline values: CDR1 SGHRS, CDR2 YFSETQ. This CDR3 has 17 residues. CDR3 amino acids: CASSPEGFGSRVSEAFF. CDR3 bases: TGCGCCAGCAGCCCGGAGGGATTTGGCAGCCGCGTTTCTGAAGCTTTCTTT.

V is TRBV5-4 and J is TRBJ2-1, with 9 bases lining up with TRBD2. CDR1 is SGHNT, CDR2 YYREEE, per germline (reference sequence). The V segment lost 1 base and the J segment 4 bases; nucleotides outside the gene matches: 9. The CDR3 runs 17 residues. CDR3: CASSLFQRGAFYNEQFF. For the CDR3, the DNA is TGTGCCAGCAGCTTGTTCCAGCGGGGGGCATTTTACAATGAGCAGTTCTTC.

This clone appeared a single time. The J gene is TRBJ2-5, the V gene TRBV3-1 (or the pseudogene TRBV3-2), with 7 bases aligning to TRBD1. CDR3 length equals 15 residues. Germline CDR1 and CDR2: LGHDT and YNNKEL (reference sequence). Trimming cost V 0 bases and J 3 bases; bases outside gene matches: 4. Here the CDR3 reads CASSQERGTEETQYF. In DNA, the CDR3 is TGTGCCAGCAGCCAAGAGAGGGGGACAGAAGAGACCCAGTACTTC.